This T cell receptor beta chain was recorded in a study of regulatory T cells in long-lasting Graves disease. Time point meaning: newly diagnosed GD, antithyroid drugs for less than 3 months. Isolated PBMC RNA provided the starting material for the TCR library. For TCR beta, libraries came from iRepertoire HTBI primers and Arm-PCR of CDR3 regions. MiXCR, run by TCRdb on the multiplex PCR reads, gives a single entry per CDR3 protein. The sample has hundreds of thousands of distinct CDR3 sequences; about 16% are singletons. Germline lookup yields CDR1 SGHAT and CDR2 FQNNGV. V lost 2 bases and J lost 6; bases outside the gene matches: 6. The CDR3 runs to 15 residues. These data were also reused for a study on T cells in Graves' hyperthyroidism and ophthalmopathy.

J is TRBJ2-2 and V is TRBV11-2; 7 bases align to TRBD1. This clonotype was sampled from a woman aged 40-65 years with Graves disease. This specimen consisted of peripheral blood mononuclear cells (PBMCs), obtained at new diagnosis, from a patient treated with antithyroid drugs. Written as DNA, the CDR3 is TGTGCCAGCAGCTTAAGGGACAGTCCGGCCGGGGAGCTGTTTTTT. It specifies CASSLRDSPAGELFF.